This T cell receptor (beta chain) came from a study of shared clonotypes between healthy human individuals. Every one of the donors was a Caucasian adult that lived in Nashville, Tennessee. Genomic DNA of each subset was evenly split across several immunoSEQ plates. With ten immunoSEQ deep assay plates, unsorted PBMC DNA underwent sequencing. As processed by the authors: Without quality scores, immunoSEQ junctional reads could not be filtered like full-length reads. The data were produced by immunoSEQ multiplex PCR, yet TCRdb's version contains in-frame clones alone and is incomplete. From that table come the V and J calls and clone size; the DNA was used to work out D and trimming. The sample has fewer than 600,000 clones, about four fifths seen once. V dropped 7 bases and J dropped 12; count of bases not matched to a gene: 15. Germline CDR1 and CDR2: WSHSY and SAAADI. The CDR3 consists of 15 residues.

The gene calls are TRBV10-2 and TRBJ2-7; 13 bases match TRBD2. Sequenced: PBMCs. The TCR comes from a middle-aged woman in good health. Some clones in this sample may be carry-over from other donors' samples. CDR3 in DNA: TGCGCCAGCACCCCGAGTGGACTAGCGGGAGATCAGGGGTACTTC. As protein: CASTPSGLAGDQGYF.